This T cell receptor (beta chain) was recovered during a study of shared clonotypes between healthy human individuals. Study details: Per donor, CD8 memory used one plate, CD8 naive used two, CD4 memory used three and CD4 naive used three.

A few counts support this clone. The antigen remains unidentified. Profiling relied on immunoSEQ multiplex PCR, and the TCRdb table lists in-frame clones only, not all of them. The data show about 1 million clones, around 74% seen once. Study results and caveats: Sample collection involved blood only; tissue repertoires are likely different.

The origin of this receptor is a man aged 18 to 30 in good health. The sequencing input was memory CD4+ T cells sorted from blood. The subset denotes: CD45RA-negative fraction.

The CDR3 coding sequence is TGTGCCAGCAGTCCAGGGGGGAACACTGAAGCTTTCTTT. This encodes CASSPGGNTEAFF. This chain connects TRBV27 to TRBJ1-1, with 7 bases that match TRBD1. The CDR3 has 13 amino acids. Unmatched junction bases numbered 1, after V lost 5 bases and J lost 1 base. Germline CDR1 reads MNHEY; CDR2 reads SMNVEV (reference sequence).